This T cell receptor (beta chain) comes out of a study of cytomegalovirus exposure and HLA in healthy donors. Primers: 60 Vbeta forward and 13 Jbeta reverse. The protocol was immunoSEQ multiplex PCR, while the TCRdb copy is restricted to in-frame clones and leaves out a portion. The data show about 70,000 clones, around 62% seen once. Germline V gene sequence: CDR1 MGHRA, CDR2 YSYEKL. With 4 bases removed from V and 6 bases from J, the gap between germline ends came to 18 bases. The CDR3 sequence is 15 residues long. The chain links TRBV4-1 to TRBJ1-1; D ambiguous. The sequence derives from a man in his forties or fifties in good health and CMV-seropositive. The sample taken for sequencing was PBMCs. The CDR3 region has the DNA TGCGCCAGCAGCCTTAATGGACTAAAGACCCCTGAAGCTTTCTTT. Translation: CASSLNGLKTPEAFF.